The rows below give T cell receptor beta chains drawn from one sample of a study of immune cell composition in non-small cell lung cancer. Libraries were prepared by immunoSEQ multiplex PCR; TCRdb keeps only in-frame clonotypes and omits some of them. This table holds 2,000 or so clones, 82% found once. Sequencing was done on a sample of lung tumor tissue. These receptors all stem from a human donor with non-small cell lung cancer. CDR3s include the opening cysteine and the closing phenylalanine or tryptophan. The D gene is left open where the match is weak. Size values are once, few and many counts, or a class for expanded clones, and some rows have none.

v_call: TRBV5-1
cdr3_length: 14
clone_size: NA
d_call: NA
j_call: TRBJ1-1
cdr3_aa: CASSYQTGGTEAFF
cdr3_nt: TGCGCCAGCAGCTACCAGACGGGGGGCACTGAAGCTTTCTTT

v_call: TRBV19
cdr3_length: 13
clone_size: NA
d_call: NA
j_call: TRBJ2-5
cdr3_aa: CASSTGGSETQYF
cdr3_nt: TGTGCCAGTAGTACAGGGGGGTCGGAGACCCAGTACTTC

v_call: TRBV7-2
cdr3_length: 13
clone_size: NA
d_call: NA
j_call: TRBJ2-7
cdr3_aa: CASSSTRGQQQYF
cdr3_nt: TGTGCCAGCAGCAGCACCAGAGGACAGCAGCAGTACTTC

v_call: TRBV6-5
cdr3_length: 15
clone_size: once
d_call: NA
j_call: TRBJ2-1
cdr3_aa: CASARALATGNEQFF
cdr3_nt: TGTGCCAGCGCCCGCGCACTAGCCACGGGCAATGAGCAGTTCTTC

v_call: TRBV5-1
cdr3_length: 19
clone_size: NA
d_call: TRBD1
j_call: TRBJ1-2
cdr3_aa: CASSLDPPGQGLRNYGYTF
cdr3_nt: TGCGCCAGCAGCTTGGATCCACCGGGACAGGGATTGAGAAACTATGGCTACACCTTC

v_call: TRBV4-2
cdr3_length: 14
clone_size: once
d_call: NA
j_call: TRBJ2-5
cdr3_aa: CASSPPRRQETQYF
cdr3_nt: TGTGCCAGCAGCCCTCCAAGGAGACAGGAGACCCAGTACTTC

v_call: TRBV6-1
cdr3_length: 12
clone_size: NA
d_call: NA
j_call: TRBJ2-7
cdr3_aa: CASSELEYEQYF
cdr3_nt: TGTGCCAGCAGTGAATTAGAGTACGAGCAGTACTTC

v_call: TRBV30
cdr3_length: 16
clone_size: few
d_call: NA
j_call: TRBJ2-7
cdr3_aa: CAWSGLSGRLGYEQYF
cdr3_nt: TGTGCCTGGAGTGGTTTGTCGGGGAGACTCGGATACGAGCAGTACTTC

v_call: TRBV5-5
cdr3_length: 16
clone_size: NA
d_call: TRBD1
j_call: TRBJ1-4
cdr3_aa: CASSYLTGTGVEKLFF
cdr3_nt: TGTGCCAGCAGCTACTTAACCGGGACAGGGGTTGAAAAACTGTTTTTT

v_call: TRBV9
cdr3_length: 16
clone_size: NA
d_call: TRBD1
j_call: TRBJ1-6
cdr3_aa: CASSVAGTANTSPLHF
cdr3_nt: TGTGCCAGCAGCGTCGCCGGGACAGCGAATACTTCACCCCTCCACTTT

v_call: TRBV6-1
cdr3_length: 11
clone_size: few
d_call: TRBD1
j_call: TRBJ2-5
cdr3_aa: CAVGTGETQYF
cdr3_nt: TGTGCCGTAGGGACAGGAGAGACCCAGTACTTC

v_call: TRBV28
cdr3_length: 12
clone_size: once
d_call: NA
j_call: TRBJ1-1
cdr3_aa: CASSPGLTEAFF
cdr3_nt: TGTGCCAGCTCGCCAGGACTAACTGAAGCTTTCTTT

v_call: TRBV4-2
cdr3_length: 17
clone_size: NA
d_call: TRBD2
j_call: TRBJ2-7
cdr3_aa: CASSQESPSGGVDEQYF
cdr3_nt: TGTGCCAGCAGCCAAGAATCCCCTAGCGGGGGGGTAGACGAGCAGTACTTC

v_call: TRBV5-1
cdr3_length: 14
clone_size: NA
d_call: TRBD1
j_call: TRBJ1-5
cdr3_aa: CASSLAGGQQPQHF
cdr3_nt: TGCGCCAGCAGCTTGGCCGGGGGACAGCAGCCCCAGCATTTT

v_call: TRBV9
cdr3_length: 15
clone_size: once
d_call: NA
j_call: TRBJ1-5
cdr3_aa: CASSEDSYSNQPQHF
cdr3_nt: TGTGCCAGCAGCGAAGACAGTTATAGCAATCAGCCCCAGCATTTT

v_call: TRBV7-9
cdr3_length: 15
clone_size: NA
d_call: TRBD1
j_call: TRBJ2-7
cdr3_aa: CASSPAGTGSYEQYF
cdr3_nt: TGTGCCAGCAGCCCGGCGGGGACAGGCTCCTACGAGCAGTACTTC

v_call: TRBV6-5
cdr3_length: 12
clone_size: NA
d_call: TRBD1
j_call: TRBJ2-7
cdr3_aa: CASSITGGEQYF
cdr3_nt: TGTGCCAGCAGTATTACAGGGGGCGAGCAGTACTTC

v_call: TRBV6-6
cdr3_length: 15
clone_size: NA
d_call: TRBD1
j_call: TRBJ2-2
cdr3_aa: CASRTRQGRTGELFF
cdr3_nt: TGTGCCAGCAGGACGCGACAGGGAAGAACCGGGGAGCTGTTTTTT

v_call: TRBV7-6
cdr3_length: 14
clone_size: NA
d_call: TRBD1
j_call: TRBJ1-4
cdr3_aa: CASSSGTGGGKLFF
cdr3_nt: TGTGCCAGCAGCTCCGGGACAGGGGGTGGGAAACTGTTTTTT

v_call: TRBV2
cdr3_length: 16
clone_size: NA
d_call: TRBD1
j_call: TRBJ2-1
cdr3_aa: CASSSYGQGQYNEQFF
cdr3_nt: TGTGCCAGCAGCTCCTACGGACAGGGCCAATACAATGAGCAGTTCTTC